This entry is about one TCR beta chain. Its antigen remains unidentified. RNA extraction was followed by reverse transcription into cDNA, which acted as the sequencing template. This table comes from immunoSEQ multiplex PCR, and its TCRdb copy is limited to in-frame clones, with some not included. The sample lists about 180,000 clones; 63% were seen once. These data are taken from a study of CD8+ T cells in alopecia areata. Study context: Among treated patients, oral tofacitinib was administered at 5 to 10 mg twice daily.

After removal of 6 bases from V and 1 base from J, the junction contained 5 bases not matched to a gene. This CDR3 comprises 14 residues. From germline, CDR1 is ENHRY and CDR2 SYGVKD. Broader study findings: An increase in clonality over normal scalp was evident in lesional scalp, especially alopecia totalis/universalis.

The material was CD4+ T cells sorted from blood, obtained at week 0. The V call is TRBV10-3, the J call TRBJ2-7; 8 bases are a match to TRBD2. The TCR sequence derives from a human donor with alopecia areata. The CDR3 here is CAIRIAGSSYEQYF. The CDR3 coding sequence is TGTGCCATCAGGATAGCGGGATCGTCCTACGAGCAGTACTTC.